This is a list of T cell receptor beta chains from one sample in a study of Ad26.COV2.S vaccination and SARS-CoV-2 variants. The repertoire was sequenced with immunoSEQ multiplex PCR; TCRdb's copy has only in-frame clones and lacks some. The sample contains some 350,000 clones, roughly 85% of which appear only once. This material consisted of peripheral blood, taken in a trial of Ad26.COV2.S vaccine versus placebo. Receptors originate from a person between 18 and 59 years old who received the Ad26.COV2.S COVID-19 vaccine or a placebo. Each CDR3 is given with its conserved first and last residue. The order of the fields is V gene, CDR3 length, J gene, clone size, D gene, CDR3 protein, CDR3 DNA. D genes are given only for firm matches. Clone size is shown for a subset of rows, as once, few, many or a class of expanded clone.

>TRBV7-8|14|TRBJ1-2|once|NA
CASSPNAGVGGYTF
TGTGCCAGCAGCCCTAACGCCGGGGTTGGCGGCTACACCTTC
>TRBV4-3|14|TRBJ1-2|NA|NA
CASSQDARGYGYTF
TGCGCCAGCAGCCAAGATGCCAGGGGCTATGGCTACACCTTC
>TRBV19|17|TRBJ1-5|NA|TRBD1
CASSPGRTGGWNQPQHF
TGTGCCAGTAGTCCTGGGCGAACAGGGGGCTGGAATCAGCCCCAGCATTTT
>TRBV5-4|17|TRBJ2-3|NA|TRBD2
CASSPPGLAIGTDTQYF
TGTGCCAGCAGCCCACCGGGACTAGCGATAGGCACAGATACGCAGTATTTT
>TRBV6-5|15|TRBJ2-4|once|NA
CASSVQQGVKNIQYF
TGTGCCAGCAGCGTCCAGCAGGGAGTCAAAAACATTCAGTACTTC
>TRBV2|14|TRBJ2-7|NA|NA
CASRGGQSVNEQYF
TGTGCCAGCAGGGGAGGACAGTCCGTAAACGAGCAGTACTTC
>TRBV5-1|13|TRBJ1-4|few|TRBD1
CASSSGTGSPPRF
TGCGCCAGCAGCTCCGGGACAGGTAGCCCACCACGATTT
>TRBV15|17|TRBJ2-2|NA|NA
CATTQPPQGLFTGELFF
TGTGCCACCACCCAACCCCCCCAAGGGTTATTCACCGGGGAGCTGTTTTTT
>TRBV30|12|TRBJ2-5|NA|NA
CATLVNQETQYF
TGTGCCACTTTAGTCAACCAAGAGACCCAGTACTTC
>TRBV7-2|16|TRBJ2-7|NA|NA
CASSLRTGLESYEQYF
TGTGCCAGCAGCTTACGAACAGGGCTAGAATCCTACGAGCAGTACTTC
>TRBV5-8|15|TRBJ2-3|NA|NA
CASSLGQRVTDTQYF
TGTGCCAGCAGCTTGGGACAGAGAGTCACAGATACGCAGTATTTT
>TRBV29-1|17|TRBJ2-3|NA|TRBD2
CSVEDRERGAYTDTQYF
TGCAGCGTTGAAGATCGGGAGCGGGGGGCCTACACAGATACGCAGTATTTT
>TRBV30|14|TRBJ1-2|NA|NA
CAWSVGTINYGYTF
TGTGCCTGGAGTGTCGGGACCATTAACTATGGCTACACCTTC
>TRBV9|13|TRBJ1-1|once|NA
CASSAGRGTEAFF
TGTGCCAGCAGCGCCGGTAGGGGCACTGAAGCTTTCTTT
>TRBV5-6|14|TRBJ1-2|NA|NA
CASSFDSRNYGYTF
TGTGCCAGCAGTTTTGACAGCCGTAACTATGGCTACACCTTC
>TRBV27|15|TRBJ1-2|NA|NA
CASSQGGSEVYGYTF
TGTGCCAGCAGCCAAGGTGGGTCGGAGGTCTATGGCTACACCTTC
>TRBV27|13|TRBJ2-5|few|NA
CASSFGRSETQYF
TGTGCCAGCAGTTTTGGGAGATCAGAGACCCAGTACTTC
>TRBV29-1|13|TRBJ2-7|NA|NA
CSVVGWSSYEQYF
TGCAGCGTTGTCGGCTGGAGCTCCTACGAGCAGTACTTC
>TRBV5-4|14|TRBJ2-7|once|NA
CASSGDAYSYEQYF
TGTGCCAGCAGCGGGGACGCGTACTCCTACGAGCAGTACTTC
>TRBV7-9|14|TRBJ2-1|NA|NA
CASSLVRGDNEQFF
TGTGCCAGCAGCTTAGTGAGGGGTGACAATGAGCAGTTCTTC
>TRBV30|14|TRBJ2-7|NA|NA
CAWTPGRNSYEQYF
TGTGCCTGGACTCCAGGCAGGAACTCCTACGAGCAGTACTTC
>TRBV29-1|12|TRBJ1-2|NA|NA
CSVIDKNYGYTF
TGCAGCGTTATCGACAAGAACTATGGCTACACCTTC
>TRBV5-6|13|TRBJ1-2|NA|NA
CASSLSGLYGYTF
TGTGCCAGCAGCTTGTCAGGACTCTATGGCTACACCTTC
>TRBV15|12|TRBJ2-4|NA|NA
CATGEQGNIQYF
TGTGCCACCGGAGAACAGGGCAACATTCAGTACTTC
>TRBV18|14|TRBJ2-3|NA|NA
CASSPKGSTDTQYF
TGTGCCAGCTCACCGAAAGGCTCCACAGATACGCAGTATTTT
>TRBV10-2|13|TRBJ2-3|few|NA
CASSVPSTDTQYF
TGCGCCAGCAGTGTTCCAAGCACAGATACGCAGTATTTT
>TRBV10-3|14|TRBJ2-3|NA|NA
CAIEGEGSTDTQYF
TGTGCCATCGAAGGAGAGGGGAGCACAGATACGCAGTATTTT
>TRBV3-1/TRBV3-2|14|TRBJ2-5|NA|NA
CASSQVSGQETQYF
TGTGCCAGCAGCCAAGTTAGCGGTCAAGAGACCCAGTACTTC